These T cell receptor beta chains were read from a single sample in a study of T cells in Graves' hyperthyroidism and ophthalmopathy. TCRdb ran MiXCR on the multiplex PCR reads and lists one entry per CDR3 protein. Of 460,000 or so distinct CDR3 sequences in the sample, approximately 14% are singletons; the top ten hold around 17%. The sample was blood. The receptors stem from a woman between 18 and 29 years old with Graves' hyperthyroidism. CDR3s include the opening cysteine and the closing phenylalanine or tryptophan. The D gene is left open where the match is weak. Clone size is shown for a subset of rows, as once, few, many or a class of expanded clone.

j_call	v_call	clone_size	d_call	cdr3_nt	cdr3_aa
TRBJ2-7	TRBV18	many	NA	TGTGCCAGCTCACAGCCGACAGTAGCCTACGAGCAGTACTTC	CASSQPTVAYEQYF
TRBJ2-1	TRBV7-3	NA	TRBD2	TGTGCCAGCAGTACTCGGGGTAGCGGGAGTTCTGAGCAGTTCTTC	CASSTRGSGSSEQFF
TRBJ2-3	TRBV20-1	many	TRBD1	TGCAGTGCTAGATCCCGACAGGGTAGGACAGATACGCAGTATTTT	CSARSRQGRTDTQYF
TRBJ1-2	TRBV19	many	NA	TGTGCCAGTAGGCCGGCGGGGGTGAATGGCTACACCTTC	CASRPAGVNGYTF
TRBJ2-1	TRBV4-1	NA	NA	TGCGCCAGCAGCCAAGAAACCTCAAGGAAGCAGTTCTTC	CASSQETSRKQFF
TRBJ1-5	TRBV30	many	TRBD1	TGTGCCTGGAGGGGACAGGGGGTCAATCAGCCCCAGCATTTT	CAWRGQGVNQPQHF
TRBJ2-1	TRBV12-3/TRBV12-4	many	TRBD2	TGTGCCAGCAGGAGTAGCGGGAGGGCGGGTGAGCAGTTCTTC	CASRSSGRAGEQFF
TRBJ1-1	TRBV3-1	NA	NA	TGTGCCAGCAGCCAAGATTGGCAGAACACTGAAGCTTTCTTT	CASSQDWQNTEAFF
TRBJ2-2	TRBV24-1	many	NA	TGTGCCACCAGACCCCAGGGTACCGGGGAGCTGTTTTTT	CATRPQGTGELFF
TRBJ2-7	TRBV24-1	many	TRBD2	TGTGCCACCAGTCCCGGGACTAGCGTTTCCTACGAGCAGTACTTC	CATSPGTSVSYEQYF
TRBJ1-5	TRBV12-5	many	NA	TGTGCTAGTGGTTTGGTAAACAATCAGCCCCAGCATTTT	CASGLVNNQPQHF
TRBJ1-2	TRBV27	many	TRBD1	TGTGCCAGCAGCGACAGGGGGCATGGCTACACCTTC	CASSDRGHGYTF
TRBJ2-1	TRBV7-3	many	NA	TGTGCCAGCAGCTTAAACCGGGTCTCCCGGGATGAGCAGTTCTTC	CASSLNRVSRDEQFF
TRBJ1-4	TRBV7-9	many	NA	TGTGCCAGCAGCCCCTCCGGGACTAATGAAAAACTGTTTTTT	CASSPSGTNEKLFF
TRBJ1-1	TRBV18	many	NA	TGTGCCAGCTCACCACAGGAGAAAGCTTTCTTT	CASSPQEKAFF
TRBJ2-3	TRBV6-2/TRBV6-3	few	NA	TGTGCCAGCGGACGAAAAAGCACAGATACGCAGTATTTT	CASGRKSTDTQYF
TRBJ2-7	TRBV4-1	few	TRBD1	TGCGCCAGCAGCCAACAGGACAGGGCGTTCGAGCAGTACTTC	CASSQQDRAFEQYF
TRBJ2-3	TRBV5-1	NA	NA	TGCGCCGGCAGCCTAGGGGGGAGTTCCACAGATACGCAGTATTTT	CAGSLGGSSTDTQYF
TRBJ2-3	TRBV12-3/TRBV12-4	many	TRBD1	TGTGCCAGCAGTAATTGGGACAGAAGCACAGATACGCAGTATTTT	CASSNWDRSTDTQYF
TRBJ2-4	TRBV7-9	few	NA	TGTGCCAGCAGCTTAACAGACATTCAGTACTTC	CASSLTDIQYF
TRBJ2-1	TRBV27	many	TRBD2	TGTGCCAGCAGTCTAGCGGCAAACTACAATGAGCAGTTCTTC	CASSLAANYNEQFF
TRBJ1-3	TRBV6-5	NA	NA	TGTGCCAGCAGTTACTCGAGGGGGACTGGAAACACCATATATTTT	CASSYSRGTGNTIYF
TRBJ2-3	TRBV20-1	NA	NA	TGCAGTGCGCAGAGAGCGGGCCCTAGCACAGATACGCAGTATTTT	CSAQRAGPSTDTQYF
TRBJ1-1	TRBV29-1	NA	NA	TGCAGCGTTGATGAAGCTTTCTTT	CSVDEAFF
TRBJ2-3	TRBV11-1	NA	TRBD2	TGTGCCAGCAGCTTAATACTAGCGGGAGGGCGGCTAGATACGCAGTATTTT	CASSLILAGGRLDTQYF